The present entry profiles one T cell receptor (beta chain) with its context. Its antigen is unknown. Researchers ran the PCR with 60 Vbeta and 13 Jbeta primers. Clones were sequenced by immunoSEQ multiplex PCR, and TCRdb holds only the in-frame ones, with some missing. The sample lists around 110,000 clones, roughly four fifths seen once, with roughly 1.5% in the top ten. This sample is drawn from a study of cytomegalovirus exposure and HLA in healthy donors. The CDR3 contains 13 residues. The V gene's germline CDR1 is KGHSH and CDR2 LQKENI. V dropped 4 bases and J dropped 2 bases, with 8 bases sitting between them. Study-wide findings and caveats: Later analysis demonstrated an association between a missense DCLRE1C variant and TCR beta V- and J-gene trimming. Analysis was performed later, and it showed HLA-associated TCR beta chains to be more clonally expanded than equally common others.

This TCR was recovered from a man in his fifties in good health and CMV-seronegative. The chain has TRBV18 and TRBJ1-1; D uncertain. Sequenced input: PBMCs. In nucleotides, the CDR3 is TGTGCCAGCTCACTCGAACTAAACACTGAAGCTTTCTTT. Its translation: CASSLELNTEAFF.